The rows below give T cell receptor beta chains drawn from one sample of a study of blood T cell repertoires in COVID-19. Clones were read by immunoSEQ multiplex PCR, and TCRdb kept only the in-frame ones, dropping some. The sample contains about 140,000 clones, around 82% of which appear only once. The material sequenced was PBMCs or T cells enriched from blood (not recorded which). The receptors here all came from a man aged 40-50 years with acute COVID-19. The CDR3 runs from the conserved cysteine through the conserved F or W. D genes are given only for firm matches. Not all rows give a size; the values are once, few, many and, for expanded clones, a class.

d_call	v_call	clone_size	j_call	cdr3_nt	cdr3_aa
.	TRBV11-2	.	TRBJ2-1	TGTGCCAGCAGCTTAGGGCTAGCTTCCTACAATGAGCAGTTCTTC	CASSLGLASYNEQFF
TRBD1	TRBV9	.	TRBJ2-1	TGTGCCAGCAGCGTCGCCGGGACAGGGGTCAATGAGCAGTTCTTC	CASSVAGTGVNEQFF
.	TRBV7-2	.	TRBJ2-7	TGTGCCAGCAGCTTACGGGGGGCTAGTTCCCAGTCGCAGTACTTC	CASSLRGASSQSQYF
.	TRBV7-2	.	TRBJ1-3	TGTGCCAGCAGCTTAAATCAAGGCGGGGTTGAGGGAAACACCATATATTTT	CASSLNQGGVEGNTIYF
.	TRBV19	.	TRBJ2-1	TGTGCCAGTAGTACCGGACCCGCGGGGCAGTTCTTC	CASSTGPAGQFF
.	TRBV7-2	few	TRBJ1-2	TGTGCCAGCAGGCTCGCGCTTGGTCGAGACTATGGCTACACCTTC	CASRLALGRDYGYTF
TRBD2	TRBV30	.	TRBJ2-1	TGTGCCTGGGGAACTAGCGGGAGTTACAATGAGCAGTTCTTC	CAWGTSGSYNEQFF
.	TRBV24-1	.	TRBJ1-1	TGTGCCACCAGTGATTCCCTGAGCACTGAAGCTTTCTTT	CATSDSLSTEAFF
.	TRBV7-9	.	TRBJ2-5	TGTGCCAGCAGCGCAGGGGAAGAGACCCAGTACTTC	CASSAGEETQYF
.	TRBV28	.	TRBJ1-2	TGTGCCAGCAGCCAGGGAAGGGATGGCTACACCTTC	CASSQGRDGYTF
.	TRBV30	.	TRBJ2-3	TGTGCCTGGAGTTCCGGGGCTAGCGGCACAGATACGCAGTATTTT	CAWSSGASGTDTQYF
.	TRBV19	.	TRBJ2-3	TGTGCCAGTAGTTCCCGAGGGTCCCAGGTCACAGATACGCAGTATTTT	CASSSRGSQVTDTQYF
.	TRBV19	.	TRBJ1-4	TGTGCCAGTAAAGGGGTTGCTACTAATGAAAAACTGTTTTTT	CASKGVATNEKLFF
.	TRBV5-5	.	TRBJ1-1	TGTGCCAGCAGCGGCGACTCTCCGAGGGCTGAAGCTTTCTTT	CASSGDSPRAEAFF
TRBD1	TRBV28	.	TRBJ2-3	TGTGCCAGCAGTTTAACCCGGGACAGGTTTACAGATACGCAGTATTTT	CASSLTRDRFTDTQYF
TRBD1	TRBV5-1	.	TRBJ1-2	TGCGCCAGCAGCTTTGGCGACAGGGGCGGCTACACCTTC	CASSFGDRGGYTF
.	TRBV9	.	TRBJ2-1	TGTGCCAGCAGCGCCTCATTCTCCCGTAGCTTCAATGAGCAGTTCTTC	CASSASFSRSFNEQFF
TRBD1	TRBV19	.	TRBJ1-2	TGTGCCACAGCCCCCAGGGGGCGCGACTATGGCTACACCTTC	CATAPRGRDYGYTF
TRBD1	TRBV6-5	.	TRBJ1-2	TGTGCCAGCAGGCGGACAGGGGAAGAGATGGGCTACACCTTC	CASRRTGEEMGYTF
TRBD2	TRBV12-5	.	TRBJ2-5	TGTGCTAGTGGTTCAGGTAGCGGGGGGCAAGAGACCCAGTACTTC	CASGSGSGGQETQYF
.	TRBV19	.	TRBJ2-7	TGTGCCAGTAGTATAGCGGCAGGTAGTACCTACGAGCAGTACTTC	CASSIAAGSTYEQYF
.	TRBV6-5	.	TRBJ2-5	TGTGCCAGCAGTAATACAGGTTACCAGACCCAGTACTTC	CASSNTGYQTQYF
TRBD2	TRBV3-1/TRBV3-2	few	TRBJ2-7	TGTGCCAGCAGCCAAGATCCAGGCGGGGGAGTGGACGTCGAGGAGCAGTACTTC	CASSQDPGGGVDVEEQYF